The clone carrying this T cell receptor (beta chain) was recorded at least ten times. What it binds is not known. Unique molecular identifiers tagged the TCRbeta library. A single record per CDR3 protein comes from TCRdb applying MiXCR to the PCR reads. The sample shows hundreds of thousands of distinct CDR3 sequences, about 9.9% of them seen only once. Looked up from germline, CDR1 is SGHRS and CDR2 is YFSETQ. The CDR3 runs 13 residues. V gave up 7 bases and J gave up 3 bases, with 14 bases separating them. The data derive from a study of T-cell reconstitution after alpha-beta-depleted transplantation in children. General study results and limits: Approximately two months post-transplant, alpha-beta T cells reportedly originated from several hundred expanded graft clones. T-cell counts and diversity were attributed mostly to newly produced T cells one year after transplant.

This sequence was found in a male patient under 10 years old who had a stem cell transplant for chronic granulomatous disease, so the T cells may come from the graft donor. The input for sequencing was peripheral blood, taken 180 days after TCRalphabeta/CD19-depleted stem cell transplant. The rearrangement links TRBV5-1 to TRBJ2-7; no reliable D call. The CDR3 nucleotides read TGCGCCAGCTCCACTGGAAGGGACTACGAGCAGTACTTC. Translating gives CASSTGRDYEQYF. Together with reference TRBV5-1 and TRBJ2-7, the CDR3 gives the full variable domain: KAGVTQTPRYLIKTRGQQVTLSCSPISGHRSVSWYQQTPGQGLQFLFEYFSETQRNKGNFPGRFSGRQFSNSRSEMNVSTLELGDSALYLCASSTGRDYEQYFGPGTRLTVT.